The 22 T cell receptor beta chains below come from one sample, sequenced in a study of T cell responses to AZD1222 COVID-19 vaccine. The table came from immunoSEQ multiplex PCR; TCRdb's copy has only in-frame clones and leaves some out. The data show some 200,000 clones, approximately 90% seen once. Sequenced here: peripheral blood, sampled 28 days after the second AZD1222 dose. The receptors shown here come from an adult who received the AZD1222 COVID-19 vaccine.

This chain joins TRBV7-2 and TRBJ1-2, with 10 bases identical to TRBD1. J was trimmed by 8 bases and V by 0 bases; bases with no gene match: 12. CDR3 length: 17 amino acids. Per germline, CDR1 SGHTA and CDR2 FQGNSA. The CDR3 loop is CASSLALNTGTGVGYTF. The CDR3 DNA sequence: TGTGCCAGCAGCTTAGCTCTAAATACCGGGACAGGGGTCGGCTACACCTTC. Based on the CDR3 plus reference TRBV7-2 and TRBJ1-2, the full variable domain is GAGVSQSPSNKVTEKGKDVELRCDPISGHTALYWYRQSLGQGLEFLIYFQGNSAPDKSGLPSDRFSAERTGGSVSTLTIQRTQQEDSAVYLCASSLALNTGTGVGYTFGSGTRLTVV.

A single count supports this clone. The rearrangement links TRBV7-2 to TRBJ1-5; no firm D call. Trimming pared 1 base from V and 7 bases from J, leaving 8 bases between. CDR1 and CDR2 (germline): SGHTA, FQGNSA. The CDR3 is 13 residues long. Here the CDR3 reads CASSLDSGQPQHF. The CDR3 nucleotides are TGTGCCAGCAGCTTAGACAGTGGGCAGCCCCAGCATTTT.

The chain carries TRBV5-1 and TRBJ1-4; no reliable D call. CDR3 length equals 13 residues. Trimming pared 3 bases from V and 5 bases from J, leaving 8 bases between. Germline CDR1 SGHRS, CDR2 YFSETQ. For the CDR3, the DNA is TGCGCCAGCAGCTACAGTCTCAATGAAAAACTGTTTTTT. Protein product: CASSYSLNEKLFF.

Comments on this clone: Other DNA sequences in the sample encode the same CDR3. This chain links TRBV29-1 with TRBJ1-1, with TRBD1 as a possible D gene (5 bases). Trimming removed 0 bases from V and 5 bases from J, with 7 bases in between. Germline assignment: CDR1 SQVTM and CDR2 ANQGSEA. The CDR3 length is 12 residues. CDR3 sequence reads: CSVEEGRTEAFF. CDR3 coding DNA: TGCAGCGTTGAAGAGGGGCGGACTGAAGCTTTCTTT.

The chain uses TRBV3-1 (or the pseudogene TRBV3-2) and TRBJ2-1, with 7 bases matching TRBD2. This CDR3 has 13 amino acids. Germline CDR1 and CDR2: LGHDT and YNNKEL (reference sequence). The trim removed 4 bases at V and 8 bases at J, leaving 5 bases unmatched. CDR3 protein: CASSLQGRDEQFF. CDR3 in DNA: TGTGCCAGCAGCCTCCAAGGGAGGGATGAGCAGTTCTTC.

The CDR3 sequence is CASSPFGGELFF. In DNA form, the CDR3 reads TGTGCCAGCAGCCCGTTTGGCGGGGAGCTGTTTTTT. The rearrangement uses TRBV7-9 and TRBJ2-2, with no clear D. The CDR3 is made up of 12 amino acids. Germline loops: CDR1 SEHNR, CDR2 FQNEAQ (reference sequence). V gave up 5 bases and J gave up 7 bases, with 8 bases separating them.

In regard to this clone: Within the sample, other DNA sequences also encode this same CDR3. The rearrangement links TRBV20-1 to TRBJ2-5; D possibly corresponds to TRBD1 (6 bases). The CDR3 loop spans 11 amino acids. Germline lookup yields CDR1 DFQATT and CDR2 SNEGSKA (reference sequence). Trimming left V 2 bases short and J 5 bases short, with 6 bases between. The CDR3 loop is CSARRGETQYF. CDR3 DNA: TGCAGTGCTAGAAGGGGGGAGACCCAGTACTTC.

A single count supports this clone. V gene TRBV2 combines with J gene TRBJ1-5, with D tentatively TRBD1 (6 bases). The germline V gene encodes CDR1 SNHLY and CDR2 FYNNEI. V was shortened by 7 bases and J by 4 bases, with 20 bases between the two germline ends. The CDR3 totals 16 residues. For the CDR3, the DNA is TGTGCCAGCAAAGGGGGACCCTCTCTCGGAAATCAGCCCCAGCATTTT. Its translation: CASKGGPSLGNQPQHF. The full variable domain, completed using reference TRBV2 and TRBJ1-5, is EPEVTQTPSHQVTQMGQEVILRCVPISNHLYFYWYRQILGQKVEFLVSFYNNEISEKSEIFDDQFSVERPDGSNFTLKIRSTKLEDSAMYFCASKGGPSLGNQPQHFGDGTRLSIL.

V is TRBV4-1 and J is TRBJ1-4, with a weak D call TRBD1 (6 bases). The V end was cut by 3 bases, the J end by 0 bases, with 8 bases between. This CDR3 comprises 15 residues. Looked up from germline, CDR1 is MGHRA and CDR2 is YSYEKL. The CDR3: CASSQRGTTNEKLFF. CDR3 bases: TGCGCCAGCAGCCAGAGGGGGACAACTAATGAAAAACTGTTTTTT.

The table lists this clone with a count of one. This chain uses TRBV18 with TRBJ2-2; 10 bases are a match to TRBD2. This CDR3 comprises 17 residues. V shed 3 bases, J shed 4 bases, and the junction held 8 bases outside the gene matches. Germline-derived CDR1 and CDR2 are KGHSH and LQKENI. CDR3 sequence (DNA): TGTGCCAGCTCACCCCTCCCTAGCGGGAGAGGCACCGGGGAGCTGTTTTTT. It encodes CASSPLPSGRGTGELFF. Together with reference TRBV18 and TRBJ2-2, the CDR3 gives the full variable domain: NAGVMQNPRHLVRRRGQEARLRCSPMKGHSHVYWYRQLPEEGLKFMVYLQKENIIDESGMPKERFSAEFPKEGPSILRIQQVVRGDSAAYFCASSPLPSGRGTGELFFGEGSRLTVL.

V and J are TRBV7-2 and TRBJ2-1, with TRBD2 identical over 12 bases. Germline V gives CDR1 SGHTA, CDR2 FQGNSA. This CDR3 comprises 16 residues. J was trimmed by 14 bases and V by 5 bases; bases with no gene match: 16. The CDR3 DNA follows: TGTGCCAGCAGCCTCCGACTAGCGGGAGATCGAGTGACTGAGTTCTTC. Its protein is CASSLRLAGDRVTEFF.

The chain uses TRBV2 and TRBJ2-3, with D possibly matching TRBD1 (5 bases). Trimming shortened V by 1 base and J by 0 bases, and 11 bases separated the two germline ends. The CDR3 contains 16 residues. CDR1 is SNHLY and CDR2 is FYNNEI in the germline V gene. CDR3 DNA sequence: TGTGCCAGCAGTGAAGGCAGGGCCGATAGCACAGATACGCAGTATTTT. Translation: CASSEGRADSTDTQYF.

The J gene is TRBJ2-3, the V gene TRBV7-8; TRBD2 matches 7 bases. Germline V gives CDR1 SGHVS, CDR2 FQNEAQ. CDR3 length equals 15 residues. V lost 10 bases and J lost 2; bases outside the gene matches: 12. In nucleotides, the CDR3 is TGTGCCACCAGTTGGGGGGGAGGTAACACAGATACGCAGTATTTT. Its translation: CATSWGGGNTDTQYF.

The rearrangement joins TRBV18 to TRBJ1-1, with unresolved D. Germline CDR1 and CDR2: KGHSH and LQKENI. Trimming removed 1 base from V and 1 base from J, with 7 bases in between. The CDR3 has 14 residues. The chain's CDR3 is CASSPQVSNTEAFF. In DNA form, the CDR3 reads TGTGCCAGCTCACCACAGGTTTCGAACACTGAAGCTTTCTTT.

The chain joins TRBV7-2 to TRBJ2-1, with 16 bases lining up with TRBD2. The CDR3 loop spans 16 amino acids. The trim removed 5 bases at V and 7 bases at J, leaving 5 bases unmatched. Germline assignment: CDR1 SGHTA and CDR2 FQGNSA. The CDR3 DNA reads as TGTGCCAGCAGCACCGGGACTAGCGGGGGGGCGAATGAGCAGTTCTTC. It specifies CASSTGTSGGANEQFF.

The chain uses TRBV5-1 and TRBJ1-5; D not resolved. CDR1 SGHRS and CDR2 YFSETQ come from the germline V gene. V lost 4 bases to trimming and J lost 4 bases, with 9 bases between them. This CDR3 spans 13 amino acids. This CDR3 reads CASSRGSNQPQHF. For the CDR3, the DNA is TGCGCCAGCAGCCGCGGGTCAAATCAGCCCCAGCATTTT.

The CDR3 DNA is TGTGCCAGCAGCAAATCGGGACTCCGCACAGATACGCAGTATTTT. Translation gives CASSKSGLRTDTQYF. V usage is TRBV5-4 and J usage is TRBJ2-3; D perhaps matches TRBD2 (6 bases). This CDR3 comprises 15 residues. Per germline, CDR1 SGHNT and CDR2 YYREEE (reference sequence). Trimming stripped 4 bases from V and 1 base from J, with 13 bases between.

The chain couples TRBV16 to TRBJ1-1; no reliable D call. CDR1 and CDR2 (germline): KGHSY, FQNENV. V was shortened by 3 bases and J by 0 bases, with 8 bases between the two germline ends. The CDR3 is 14 residues long. The CDR3 nucleotides are TGTGCCAGCAGCCACGAATACATGAACACTGAAGCTTTCTTT. Amino acid sequence: CASSHEYMNTEAFF. The full variable domain, with the rest looked up from reference TRBV16 and TRBJ1-1, is GEEVAQTPKHLVRGEGQKAKLYCAPIKGHSYVFWYQQVLKNEFKFLISFQNENVFDETGMPKERFSAKCLPNSPCSLEIQATKLEDSAVYFCASSHEYMNTEAFFGQGTRLTVV.

The chain joins TRBV2 to TRBJ1-3; 7 positions match TRBD1. The CDR3 is made up of 16 amino acids. Per germline, CDR1 SNHLY and CDR2 FYNNEI. The V segment lost 5 bases and the J segment 1 base; nucleotides outside the gene matches: 8. CDR3 residues: CASSRTGQTSGNTIYF. The DNA of the CDR3 is TGTGCCAGCAGTCGGACAGGTCAAACTTCTGGAAACACCATATATTTT.

The chain links TRBV5-1 to TRBJ1-6; D perhaps matches TRBD1 (5 bases). V was trimmed by 2 bases and J by 10 bases, leaving 13 bases between them. Germline loops: CDR1 SGHRS, CDR2 YFSETQ. The CDR3 runs 14 residues. The CDR3 loop reads CASSLAQGGSPLHF. In nucleotides, the CDR3 is TGCGCCAGCAGCTTAGCGCAGGGTGGGTCACCCCTCCACTTT.

CDR3 coding DNA: TGTGCCAACGAGGGGGTAGGCTATGGCTACACCTTC. Amino acids: CANEGVGYGYTF. The chain is built from TRBV2 and TRBJ1-2, with D possibly matching TRBD1 (6 bases). Germline loops: CDR1 SNHLY, CDR2 FYNNEI. With 10 bases removed from V and 4 bases from J, the gap between germline ends came to 13 bases. The CDR3 has 12 residues.

The chain has TRBV9 and TRBJ2-3; 7 nucleotides line up with TRBD1. V was pared by 4 bases and J by 5 bases, with 7 bases of the junction left unmatched. This CDR3 has 14 amino acids. CDR1 is SGDLS and CDR2 is YYNGEE in the germline V gene. CDR3 sequence reads: CASSSRQGIDTQYF. The CDR3 DNA reads TGTGCCAGCAGCTCCAGACAGGGAATAGATACGCAGTATTTT.